These 6 T cell receptor beta chains originate from one sample sequenced in a study of T-cell reconstitution after alpha-beta-depleted transplantation in children. Construction of the TCRbeta library involved unique molecular identifiers. TCRdb fed the PCR reads into MiXCR, producing one record per CDR3 protein. The sample has around 200,000 distinct CDR3 sequences, approximately 10% seen once; the top ten hold about 28%. The sequencing used PBMCs, collected before TCRalphabeta/CD19-depleted stem cell transplant. These receptors were collected from a child under two years old with acute myeloid leukemia, due to receive a stem cell transplant.

This clonotype was found many times. The CDR3, as DNA: TGCAGCGTTGAGACTAGCGGGGTCGAGCAGTTCTTC. Encoded protein: CSVETSGVEQFF. The V and J genes are TRBV29-1 and TRBJ2-1; 11 bases line up with TRBD2. CDR3 length: 12 residues. V trimming: 3 bases; J trimming: 10 bases; junction bases outside the gene matches: 2. The germline V gene encodes CDR1 SQVTM and CDR2 ANQGSEA.

Many counts were recorded for this clonotype. The J gene is TRBJ1-1, the V gene TRBV6-5, with D possibly matching TRBD1 (6 bases). V lost 4 bases and J lost 5, with 17 bases in between. The CDR3 runs 15 residues. Germline CDR1 is MNHEY and CDR2 is SVGAGI. The CDR3 here is CASSSNPGQSTEAFF. The CDR3 nucleotides are TGTGCCAGCAGTTCTAACCCCGGACAGTCTACTGAAGCTTTCTTT.

This clonotype was counted ten times or more. The V and J genes are TRBV11-2 and TRBJ2-1; D gene ambiguous. This CDR3 region has 17 residues. Trimming removed 1 base from V and 7 bases from J, with 20 bases in between. In germline, CDR1 is SGHAT, CDR2 FQNNGV. The CDR3 here is CASSLGLGQAWGNEQFF. DNA of the CDR3: TGTGCCAGCAGCTTAGGGTTAGGGCAGGCTTGGGGAAATGAGCAGTTCTTC. Based on the CDR3 plus reference TRBV11-2 and TRBJ2-1, the full variable domain is EAGVAQSPRYKIIEKRQSVAFWCNPISGHATLYWYQQILGQGPKLLIQFQNNGVVDDSQLPKDRFSAERLKGVDSTLKIQPAKLEDSAVYLCASSLGLGQAWGNEQFFGPGTRLTVL.

This clonotype was found many times. This chain links TRBV5-1 with TRBJ2-1; TRBD2 agrees at 8 bases. CDR3 length: 15 amino acids. The germline CDR1 and CDR2 sequences are SGHRS and YFSETQ. J lost 6 bases, V lost 0 bases, and 5 bases had no gene match. The CDR3 DNA reads TGCGCCAGCAGCTTGGCCGGGGGGACTAGCAATGAGCAGTTCTTC. Protein: CASSLAGGTSNEQFF.

The table lists this clonotype with many counts. The chain couples TRBV7-2 to TRBJ2-7; D may be TRBD2 (6 bases). This CDR3 region has 14 residues. The V end lost 4 bases, the J end lost 3 bases, and 13 bases lay between the germline ends. Germline V gene sequence: CDR1 SGHTA, CDR2 FQGNSA. The CDR3 reads CASSSRDSYYEQYF. CDR3 nucleotide sequence: TGTGCCAGCAGCTCCCGGGACTCTTACTACGAGCAGTACTTC.

This clonotype was seen many times. The chain uses TRBV5-5 and TRBJ1-4, with TRBD1 matching 8 bases. Losses at the gene ends were 0 bases for V and 3 bases for J; bases not matched to a gene: 7. CDR1 and CDR2 (germline): SGHKS, YYEKEE (reference sequence). The CDR3 runs to 17 residues. The CDR3 sequence is CASSLEGGRGPNEKLFF. As DNA, the CDR3 is TGTGCCAGCAGCTTGGAAGGGGGCAGGGGGCCTAATGAAAAACTGTTTTTT.